One and the same sample provided the 31 T cell receptor beta chains below, sequenced in a study of blood T cells in healthy people across ages. It was with a sample-barcoded 5' primer and a J-beta primer mix that a second PCR of about 6 to 12 cycles was run. MiXCR, run by TCRdb on the 5' RACE reads, gives a single entry per CDR3 protein. Found here are about 1.1 million distinct CDR3 sequences, roughly two fifths of them singletons; the top ten hold around 12%. Material for sequencing was blood. These receptors all come from a man aged 18 to 30 in good health.

V gene TRBV28 combines with J gene TRBJ2-5, with 7 positions matching TRBD1. Unmatched junction bases numbered 7, after V lost 4 bases and J lost 2 bases. This CDR3 comprises 15 residues. The germline V gene has CDR1 MDHEN and CDR2 SYDVKM. CDR3 sequence reads: CASSSYRGIQETQYF. Here the CDR3 DNA reads TGTGCCAGCAGTTCCTACAGGGGAATTCAAGAGACCCAGTACTTC. The full variable domain, in which reference TRBV28 and TRBJ2-5 provide the parts outside the CDR3, is DVKVTQSSRYLVKRTGEKVFLECVQDMDHENMFWYRQDPGLGLRLIYFSYDVKMKEKGDIPEGYSVSREKKERFSLILESASTNQTSMYLCASSSYRGIQETQYFGPGTRLLVL.

V gene TRBV6-5 combines with J gene TRBJ1-1; a possible D gene is TRBD1 (6 bases). There are 15 residues in the CDR3. V lost 6 bases to trimming and J lost 3 bases, with 17 bases between them. CDR1 is MNHEY and CDR2 is SVGAGI in the germline V gene. The CDR3 DNA is TGTGCCAGCAGGATAGTAGGGGGGTCGTACACTGAAGCTTTCTTT. Its translation: CASRIVGGSYTEAFF.

This clonotype was detected many times. This chain joins TRBV7-2 and TRBJ2-3; 8 nucleotides line up with TRBD1. The CDR3 has 14 residues. CDR1 is SGHTA, CDR2 FQGNSA, per germline. With V trimmed by 6 bases and J by 1 base, 3 bases remained unmatched. CDR3 amino acids: CASSLDRGTDTQYF. CDR3 coding DNA: TGTGCCAGCAGTTTGGACAGGGGCACAGATACGCAGTATTTT.

In its sample, this clonotype was seen once. J is TRBJ2-1 and V is TRBV7-2; the D gene could be TRBD1 or TRBD2 (5 bases each). This CDR3 is built from 17 residues. Trimming stripped 3 bases from V and 8 bases from J, with 23 bases between. The germline CDR1 and CDR2 sequences are SGHTA and FQGNSA. The CDR3 DNA sequence: TGTGCCAGCAGCTTTCTTACCGGGGCCGCTGAGGAGTATGAGCAGTTCTTC. Amino acids: CASSFLTGAAEEYEQFF.

This clonotype was counted a few times. DNA for the CDR3: TGCAGTGCTAGTCCTAGCGGGGGGGCATCCACCACAGATACGCAGTATTTT. This translates into CSASPSGGASTTDTQYF. The chain uses TRBV20-1 and TRBJ2-3; 12 bases align to TRBD2. In germline, CDR1 is DFQATT, CDR2 SNEGSKA (reference sequence). Trimming at V came to 3 bases and at J to 2 bases, leaving 9 bases not matched to a gene. CDR3 length: 17 amino acids.

In its sample, this clonotype was seen a few times. This chain joins TRBV6-2 or TRBV6-3 and TRBJ1-4, with D uncertain. Germline V gives CDR1 MNHEY, CDR2 SVGEGT. V was cut by 5 bases and J by 6 bases, with 10 bases left in between. The CDR3 has 13 residues. The CDR3 sequence: CASSPWADEKLFF. The CDR3 bases are TGTGCCAGCAGTCCCTGGGCCGATGAAAAACTGTTTTTT.

On this clonotype: A much bigger clone sits one base away, suggesting this may be a read error. This chain uses TRBV7-9 with TRBJ1-1; TRBD1 is a possible D gene (5 bases). Trimming left V 4 bases short and J 5 bases short, with 23 bases between. The CDR3 spans 17 residues. Germline-derived CDR1 and CDR2 are SEHNR and FQNEAQ (reference sequence). In DNA form, the CDR3 reads TGTGCCAGCAGCTCACATGATGATGGGGGATTGTTAACTGAAGCTTTCTTT. Protein sequence: CASSSHDDGGLLTEAFF.

This clonotype turned up a few times. V and J are TRBV29-1 and TRBJ2-7; no clear D. The CDR3 sequence is 12 residues long. Germline CDR1 and CDR2: SQVTM and ANQGSEA. Trimming took 5 bases from V and 7 from J, leaving 15 bases between them. The CDR3 protein is CSVFWYNNEQYF. CDR3 DNA: TGCAGCGTTTTTTGGTACAACAATGAGCAGTACTTC.

The genes are TRBV28 and TRBJ2-5; a possible D gene is TRBD1 (5 bases). CDR3 length equals 17 residues. From germline, CDR1 is MDHEN and CDR2 SYDVKM. The V gene lost 6 bases and the J gene lost 1 base, with 21 bases spanning the gap. The CDR3 DNA is TGTGCCAGCAGACGATTACGCCCTACAGGTCCCCAAGAGACCCAGTACTTC. It yields the protein CASRRLRPTGPQETQYF. The complete variable domain, with remaining parts taken from reference TRBV28 and TRBJ2-5, reads DVKVTQSSRYLVKRTGEKVFLECVQDMDHENMFWYRQDPGLGLRLIYFSYDVKMKEKGDIPEGYSVSREKKERFSLILESASTNQTSMYLCASRRLRPTGPQETQYFGPGTRLLVL.

The chain has TRBV5-1 and TRBJ2-1; tentatively, D is TRBD1 or TRBD2 (6 bases each). Looked up from germline, CDR1 is SGHRS and CDR2 is YFSETQ. The CDR3 spans 14 residues. V lost 10 bases, J lost 8 bases, and 22 bases lay in between. The CDR3 spells CASRLGGAGDEQFF. CDR3 DNA sequence: TGCGCCTCCCGTTTAGGGGGAGCGGGCGATGAGCAGTTCTTC.

Of note for this clonotype: This sequence may be a read error, since a much larger clone differs from it by one base. This sequence joins TRBV6-5 and TRBJ2-1; no definite D call. With the DNA end fitting TRBJ2-7 better, the J assignment may be wrong. Germline V gives CDR1 MNHEY, CDR2 SVGAGI. The length of the CDR3 is 14 residues. The CDR3 loop reads CASSYSVSYNEQYF. The CDR3 nucleotides are TGTGCCAGCAGTTACTCGGTTTCCTACAATGAGCAGTACTTC.

CDR3 sequence: CSARKPSGGYYEQYF. Written as DNA, the CDR3 is TGCAGTGCTAGAAAGCCTAGCGGGGGCTACTACGAGCAGTACTTC. The chain carries TRBV20-1 and TRBJ2-7; TRBD2 aligns across 10 bases. V shed 2 bases and J 3 bases; nucleotides not matched to a gene: 7. Germline CDR1 is DFQATT and CDR2 is SNEGSKA (reference sequence). The CDR3 runs 15 residues.

V is TRBV10-3 and J is TRBJ1-1; weak D call: TRBD1 (6 bases). Germline loops: CDR1 ENHRY, CDR2 SYGVKD. The V gene lost 10 bases and the J gene lost 2 bases, with 20 bases spanning the gap. CDR3 length: 15 residues. The CDR3 sequence: CATSTGDKTNTEAFF. For the CDR3, the DNA is TGTGCCACCTCTACTGGGGACAAAACAAACACTGAAGCTTTCTTT.

V usage is TRBV5-4 and J usage is TRBJ2-3; 8 bases match TRBD1. CDR1 is SGHNT and CDR2 is YYREEE in the germline V gene (reference sequence). The CDR3 has 16 residues. V lost 4 bases, J lost 2 bases, and 9 bases stayed unmatched. The CDR3 sequence: CASSGGQGPTTDTQYF. The CDR3 nucleotides read TGTGCCAGCAGCGGCGGACAGGGCCCAACCACAGATACGCAGTATTTT.

This clonotype was picked up a small number of times. The chain uses TRBV4-2 and TRBJ2-3, with TRBD2 as a possible D gene (6 bases). Germline CDR1 is LGHNA and CDR2 is YNFKEQ. This CDR3 contains 17 residues. Deletions cut 3 bases from V and 2 bases from J, with 18 bases between. The chain's CDR3 is CASSHPPGGVNTDTQYF. The DNA for the CDR3 is TGTGCCAGCAGCCACCCGCCGGGCGGGGTCAACACAGATACGCAGTATTTT.

Concerning this clonotype: At one end, the junction sequence differs from germline, possibly due to a read error. This chain uses TRBV10-2 with TRBJ1-2, with unresolved D. The CDR3 is 13 residues long. The germline CDR1 and CDR2 sequences are WSHSY and SAAADI. As DNA, the CDR3 is TGCGCCAGCAGTGATCCCACGCTCTATGGCCACACCTTC. This sequence encodes CASSDPTLYGHTF.

The rearrangement joins TRBV20-1 to TRBJ1-5; D is unresolved. This CDR3 contains 12 residues. The germline CDR1 and CDR2 sequences are DFQATT and SNEGSKA (reference sequence). Between the trimmed V and J ends, which lost 7 bases and 3 bases, there was a span of 10 bases. The CDR3 sequence: CSVQGPNQPQHF. CDR3 DNA: TGCAGTGTTCAAGGGCCCAATCAGCCCCAGCATTTT.

This clonotype was found a few times. The chain has TRBV9 and TRBJ2-3; a weak D match, TRBD2 (7 bases). Germline-derived CDR1 and CDR2 are SGDLS and YYNGEE. Trimming pared 6 bases from V and 0 bases from J, leaving 17 bases between. This CDR3 contains 16 residues. CDR3 residues: CASKGGDALSTDTQYF. The DNA of the CDR3 is TGTGCCAGCAAGGGGGGGGACGCCTTAAGCACAGATACGCAGTATTTT. Based on the CDR3 plus reference TRBV9 and TRBJ2-3, the full variable domain is DSGVTQTPKHLITATGQRVTLRCSPRSGDLSVYWYQQSLDQGLQFLIQYYNGEERAKGNILERFSAQQFPDLHSELNLSSLELGDSALYFCASKGGDALSTDTQYFGPGTRLTVL.

This clonotype was counted a few times. V usage is TRBV9 and J usage is TRBJ2-1; weak D call: TRBD2 (5 bases). The CDR3 covers 14 residues. The ends were cut back, 3 bases at V and 10 bases at J, with 17 bases in the middle. CDR1 is SGDLS and CDR2 is YYNGEE in the germline V gene. CDR3 nucleotides: TGTGCCAGCAGCGCTAGCCGCGGTACAACCGAGCAGTTCTTC. Protein sequence: CASSASRGTTEQFF.

This clonotype was recorded a few times. The V gene is TRBV6-5, the J gene TRBJ1-1; 8 positions match TRBD1. This CDR3 has 12 residues. Trimming cost V 5 bases and J 11 bases; bases outside gene matches: 7. Germline CDR1 reads MNHEY; CDR2 reads SVGAGI. DNA of the CDR3: TGTGCCAGCAGTCCGGACAGGGTTTGGGCTTTCTTT. This gives the protein CASSPDRVWAFF.

This clonotype has a handful of counts. The chain joins TRBV13 to TRBJ1-2, with 7 bases fitting TRBD1. J lost 2 bases, V lost 5 bases, and 8 bases had no gene match. The CDR3 totals 15 residues. Germline CDR1 reads PRHDT; CDR2 reads FYEKMQ (reference sequence). The CDR3 loop reads CASSTLTGKNYGYTF. The CDR3 coding sequence is TGTGCCAGCAGCACCCTGACAGGGAAGAACTATGGCTACACCTTC.

As concerns this clonotype: The junction shows a germline mismatch at one end, possibly a read error. The rearrangement joins TRBV3-1 to TRBJ2-1; 12 bases match TRBD2. Germline CDR1 reads LGHDT; CDR2 reads YNNKEL (reference sequence). The CDR3 is 16 amino acids. In nucleotides, the CDR3 is TGTGCCAGCAGCCAAGCTAGCGGGGGGGCTGGAAATGGGCAGTTCTTC. Translation: CASSQASGGAGNGQFF.

CDR3: CASSLGFVGGRTDTQYF. In DNA form, the CDR3 reads TGTGCCAGCAGCTTAGGGTTTGTTGGGGGGCGCACAGATACGCAGTATTTT. V is TRBV7-2 and J is TRBJ2-3; either TRBD1 or TRBD2 may supply D (6 bases each). Looked up from germline, CDR1 is SGHTA and CDR2 is FQGNSA. V was shortened by 1 base and J by 1 base, with 15 bases between the two germline ends. CDR3 length: 17 amino acids.

On this clonotype: Just one base apart from a much larger clone, this may be a read error. CDR3 amino acids: CTSSVTSGGYEQYF. CDR3 bases: TGTACCAGCAGCGTAACTAGCGGGGGCTACGAGCAGTACTTC. The rearrangement uses TRBV12-3 or TRBV12-4 and TRBJ2-7; 11 bases fit TRBD2. This CDR3 contains 14 residues.

This clonotype was recorded a few times. The V gene is TRBV6-2 or TRBV6-3, the J gene TRBJ2-3; 7 bases agree with TRBD2. Per the germline V gene, CDR1 is MNHEY and CDR2 is SVGEGT. The CDR3 length is 15 residues. The J segment lost 4 bases and the V segment lost 6 bases, leaving 10 bases of the junction unmatched. Written as DNA, the CDR3 is TGTGCCAGCAGGCCGAGCGGGGTGACGTCAGATACGCAGTATTTT. Its translation: CASRPSGVTSDTQYF.

The chain combines TRBV4-1 with TRBJ1-1, with D perhaps TRBD1 (5 bases). CDR1 is MGHRA, CDR2 YSYEKL, per germline. The CDR3 length is 16 residues. With 6 bases removed from V and 1 base from J, the gap between germline ends came to 18 bases. For the CDR3, the DNA is TGCGCCAGCAGTCGAATAGGGCCCGGGACGAACACTGAAGCTTTCTTT. Translation: CASSRIGPGTNTEAFF.

This chain connects TRBV21-1 to TRBJ2-5; the table calls TRBD2, which could not be checked here. TRBV21-1 is designated a pseudogene. The CDR3 extends over 13 amino acids. CDR3 bases: TGTGCCAGCAAGGGCAGACCCCAAGAGACCCAGTACTTC. Protein: CASKGRPQETQYF.

The V gene is TRBV20-1, the J gene TRBJ2-5; D gene uncertain. V was pared by 6 bases and J by 11 bases, with 19 bases between. This CDR3 contains 12 residues. Germline V gene sequence: CDR1 DFQATT, CDR2 SNEGSKA (reference sequence). The CDR3 here is CSATKVDNEQYF. CDR3 nucleotide sequence: TGCAGTGCCACAAAGGTCGACAATGAGCAGTACTTC.

A note on this clonotype: Compared with germline, one end of the junction differs, possibly owing to a read error. The V and J genes are TRBV11-1 and TRBJ2-1; 7 bases are shared with TRBD1. Germline V CDR1 and CDR2: SGHAT, FQDESV (reference sequence). CDR3 length: 15 residues. The CDR3: CASSRDSSSYNERFF. The DNA for the CDR3 is TGTGCCAGCAGCCGGGACAGCAGCTCCTACAATGAGCGGTTCTTC.

The chain employs TRBV7-9 and TRBJ2-3; D remains ambiguous. This CDR3 region has 14 residues. Per the germline V gene, CDR1 is SEHNR and CDR2 is FQNEAQ (reference sequence). Trimming left V 1 base short and J 5 bases short, with 10 bases between. The CDR3, as DNA: TGTGCCAGCAGCTTAGAGGGCCTCCTAGATACGCAGTATTTT. This sequence encodes CASSLEGLLDTQYF.

The DNA for the CDR3 is TGTGCCAGCAGCTCATCAAGCGGGGGGAGCTCCTACAATGAGCAGTACTTC. Protein product: CASSSSSGGSSYNEQYF. The rearrangement uses TRBV7-9 and TRBJ2-1; 9 bases map to TRBD2. The assigned J gene may be wrong: the sequence end matches TRBJ2-7 better. The germline V gene has CDR1 SEHNR and CDR2 FQNEAQ (reference sequence). This CDR3 contains 17 residues.